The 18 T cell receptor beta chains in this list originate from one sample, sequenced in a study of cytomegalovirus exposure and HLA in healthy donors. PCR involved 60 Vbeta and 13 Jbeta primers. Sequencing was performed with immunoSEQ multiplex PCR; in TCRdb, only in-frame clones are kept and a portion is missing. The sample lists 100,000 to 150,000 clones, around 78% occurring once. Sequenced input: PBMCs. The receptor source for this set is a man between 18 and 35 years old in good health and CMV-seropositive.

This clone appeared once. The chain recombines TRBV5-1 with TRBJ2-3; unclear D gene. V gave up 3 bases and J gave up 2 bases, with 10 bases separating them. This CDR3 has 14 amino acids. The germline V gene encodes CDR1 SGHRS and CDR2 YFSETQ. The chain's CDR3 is CASSSDSYTDTQYF. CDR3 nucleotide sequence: TGCGCCAGCAGCTCCGACTCATACACAGATACGCAGTATTTT.

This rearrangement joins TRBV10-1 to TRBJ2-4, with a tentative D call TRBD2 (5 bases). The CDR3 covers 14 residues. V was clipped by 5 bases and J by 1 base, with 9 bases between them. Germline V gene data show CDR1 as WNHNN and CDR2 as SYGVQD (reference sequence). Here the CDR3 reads CASSPGVAKNIQYF. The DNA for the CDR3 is TGCGCCAGCAGTCCCGGGGTCGCCAAAAACATTCAGTACTTC.

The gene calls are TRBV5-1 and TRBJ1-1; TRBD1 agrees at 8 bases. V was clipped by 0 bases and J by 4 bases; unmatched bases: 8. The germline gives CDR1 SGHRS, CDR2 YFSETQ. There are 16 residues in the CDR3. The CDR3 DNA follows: TGCGCCAGCAGCTTGGGAACAGGGGGTTGGGGCACTGAAGCTTTCTTT. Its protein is CASSLGTGGWGTEAFF.

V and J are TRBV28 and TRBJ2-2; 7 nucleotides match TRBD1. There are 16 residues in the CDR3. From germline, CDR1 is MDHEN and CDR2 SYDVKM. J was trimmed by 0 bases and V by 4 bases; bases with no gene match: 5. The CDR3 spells CASSYTGTANTGELFF. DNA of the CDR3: TGTGCCAGCAGTTATACCGGGACAGCGAACACCGGGGAGCTGTTTTTT.

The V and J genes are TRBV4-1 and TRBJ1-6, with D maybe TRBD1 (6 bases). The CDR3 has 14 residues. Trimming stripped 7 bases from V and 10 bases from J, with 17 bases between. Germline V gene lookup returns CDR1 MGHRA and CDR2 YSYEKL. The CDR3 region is CASTTGGANSPLHF. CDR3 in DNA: TGCGCCAGCACCACGGGGGGGGCTAACTCACCCCTCCACTTT.

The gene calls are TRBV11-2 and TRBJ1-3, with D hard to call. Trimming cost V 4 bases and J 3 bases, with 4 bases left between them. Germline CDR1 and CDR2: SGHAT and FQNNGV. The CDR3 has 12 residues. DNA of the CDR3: TGTGCCAGCAGCTACGGTGGAAACACCATATATTTT. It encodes CASSYGGNTIYF.

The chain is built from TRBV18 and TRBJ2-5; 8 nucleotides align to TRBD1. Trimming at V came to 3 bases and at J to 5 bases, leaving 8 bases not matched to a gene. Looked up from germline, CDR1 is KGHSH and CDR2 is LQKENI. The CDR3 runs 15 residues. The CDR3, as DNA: TGTGCCAGCTCACCGCGACAGGGGCTGGGGGAGACCCAGTACTTC. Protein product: CASSPRQGLGETQYF.

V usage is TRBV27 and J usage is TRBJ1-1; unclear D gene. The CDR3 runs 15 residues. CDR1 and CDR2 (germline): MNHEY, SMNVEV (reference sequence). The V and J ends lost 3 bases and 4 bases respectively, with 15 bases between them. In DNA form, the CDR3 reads TGTGCCAGCAGTTTGGACTTCCCAGGCCCCACTGAAGCTTTCTTT. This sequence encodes CASSLDFPGPTEAFF.

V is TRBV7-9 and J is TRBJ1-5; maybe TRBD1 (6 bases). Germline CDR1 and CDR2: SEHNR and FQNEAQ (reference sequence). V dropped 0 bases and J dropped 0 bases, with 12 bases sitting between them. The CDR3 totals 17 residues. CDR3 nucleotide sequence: TGTGCCAGCAGCTTAGCGGGGGGGCAGTTTAGCAATCAGCCCCAGCATTTT. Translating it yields CASSLAGGQFSNQPQHF.

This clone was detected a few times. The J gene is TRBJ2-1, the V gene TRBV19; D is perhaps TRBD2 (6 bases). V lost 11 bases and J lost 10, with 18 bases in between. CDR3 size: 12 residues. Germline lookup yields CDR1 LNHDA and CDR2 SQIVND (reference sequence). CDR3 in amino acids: CALGLPAGEQFF. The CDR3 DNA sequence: TGTGCCCTCGGACTTCCCGCGGGGGAGCAGTTCTTC.

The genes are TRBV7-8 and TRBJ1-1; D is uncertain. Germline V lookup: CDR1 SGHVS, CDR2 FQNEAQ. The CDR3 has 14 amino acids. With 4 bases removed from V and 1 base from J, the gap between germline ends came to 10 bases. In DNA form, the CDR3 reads TGTGCCAGCAGCTCCGGACTGAAGAACACTGAAGCTTTCTTT. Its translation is CASSSGLKNTEAFF.

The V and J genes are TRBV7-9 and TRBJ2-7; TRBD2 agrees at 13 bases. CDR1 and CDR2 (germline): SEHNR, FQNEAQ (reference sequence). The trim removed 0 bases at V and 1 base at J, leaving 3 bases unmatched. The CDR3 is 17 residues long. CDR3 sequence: CASSLALTSGGSYEQYF. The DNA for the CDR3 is TGTGCCAGCAGCTTAGCCCTGACTAGCGGGGGGTCCTACGAGCAGTACTTC.

For the CDR3, the DNA is TGTGCCAGCAGTTGGGACAGAAATAGCAATCAGCCCCAGCATTTT. This translates into CASSWDRNSNQPQHF. The chain is built from TRBV27 and TRBJ1-5, with 7 nucleotides matching TRBD1. Germline lookup yields CDR1 MNHEY and CDR2 SMNVEV (reference sequence). Trimming at V came to 4 bases and at J to 0 bases, leaving 3 bases not matched to a gene. CDR3 length: 15 residues.

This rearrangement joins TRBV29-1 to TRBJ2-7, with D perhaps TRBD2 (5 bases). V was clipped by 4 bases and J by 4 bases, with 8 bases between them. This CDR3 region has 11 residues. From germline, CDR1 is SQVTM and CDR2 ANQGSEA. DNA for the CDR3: TGCAGCGTTGCCGGGGTATACGAGCAGTACTTC. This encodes CSVAGVYEQYF.

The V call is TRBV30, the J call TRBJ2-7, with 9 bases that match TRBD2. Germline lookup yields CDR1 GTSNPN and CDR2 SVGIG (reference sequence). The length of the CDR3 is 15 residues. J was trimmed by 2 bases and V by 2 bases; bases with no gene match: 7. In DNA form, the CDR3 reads TGTGCCTGGAGTAAAGGCGGGGGGGCCCCCTACGAGCAGTACTTC. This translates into CAWSKGGGAPYEQYF.

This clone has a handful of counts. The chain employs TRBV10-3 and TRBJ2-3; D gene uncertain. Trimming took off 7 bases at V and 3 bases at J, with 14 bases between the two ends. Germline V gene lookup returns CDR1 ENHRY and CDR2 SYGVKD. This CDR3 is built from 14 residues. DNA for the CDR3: TGTGCCATCAAAGGTAGCTTCGTTACAGATACGCAGTATTTT. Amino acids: CAIKGSFVTDTQYF.

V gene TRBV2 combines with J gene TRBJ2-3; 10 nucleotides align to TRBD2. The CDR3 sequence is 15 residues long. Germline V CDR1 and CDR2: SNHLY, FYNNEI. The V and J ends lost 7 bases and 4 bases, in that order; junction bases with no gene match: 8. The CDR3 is CASTTLAGMADTQYF. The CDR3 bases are TGTGCCAGCACCACACTAGCGGGGATGGCAGATACGCAGTATTTT.

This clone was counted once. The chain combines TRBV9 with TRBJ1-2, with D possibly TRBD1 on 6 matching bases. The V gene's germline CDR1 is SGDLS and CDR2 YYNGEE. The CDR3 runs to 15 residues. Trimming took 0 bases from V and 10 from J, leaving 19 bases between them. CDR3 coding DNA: TGTGCCAGCAGCGTAGATCTTAGGGGACAAGTTCTCTACACCTTC. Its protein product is CASSVDLRGQVLYTF.